This T cell receptor (beta chain) comes out of a study of CD8 T cells in ankylosing spondylitis (dated by TCRdb to 2017 to 2019). Regarding the complete study: T cell receptor beta repertoires were profiled in healthy donors and ankylosing spondylitis patients so that disease-linked TCR variants could be found. The full study cohort was made up of 20 to 25 ankylosing spondylitis patients and about a hundred healthy donors. Peripheral blood was sampled, and synovial fluid was additionally collected from ankylosing spondylitis patients. Overall study outcomes, separate from this receptor: The disease-linked clones had a CD8+ phenotype and were found at relatively low frequencies in peripheral blood. The disease-linked clones were reported to be significantly enriched in matched synovial fluid samples from ankylosing spondylitis patients. Some motif variants had previously been reported in the synovial fluid and blood of reactive arthritis patients, which suggests shared mechanisms of disease initiation. A TCR beta motif made up of several highly homologous amino acid variants appeared to be characteristic of blood from ankylosing spondylitis patients.

The run used an Illumina HiSeq 2500. TCR beta libraries were prepared by quantitative 5'-RACE with molecular barcodes. Processing in the source paper ran as follows. A new computational method, built on a probabilistic model of VDJ rearrangement, was used to identify disease-linked TCR variants. Using fastp trimming at Q25 and MiXCR clonotype assembly, TCRdb reanalyzed the public sequencing data and kept in-frame beta chains. Every distinct CDR3 protein forms one entry, paired with its most common genes and DNA. V and J calls and clone size were set by TCRdb, not the authors. Recorded for this sample are a few hundred thousand distinct CDR3 sequences; roughly 10% of them occurred a single time. The top ten hold roughly 9.1% of the sample. This clonotype was picked up a small number of times. The antigen this receptor binds is unknown. A read error may produce the germline difference seen at one junction end.

From the cysteine through the phenylalanine, the CDR3 covers 17 amino acids. The CDR3 DNA has 51 bases and is translated from base 1. CDR1 DFQATT and CDR2 SNEGSKA are derived from the germline V gene (reference sequence). The sequenced sample was blood, either unsorted or a sorted T cell fraction (not recorded which). The TCR sequence derives from a female donor with ankylosing spondylitis or in good health (not recorded which). The sequence links TRBV20-1 to TRBJ2-1; 11 bases in between match TRBD2. CDR3 loop: CCARTPLAGGPGNEQFF. The nucleotide sequence is given as TGCTGTGCTAGAACCCCTTTAGCGGGGGGGCCGGGCAATGAGCAGTTCTTC.